This is a list of T cell receptor beta chains from one sample in a study of cytomegalovirus exposure and HLA in healthy donors. Here immunoSEQ multiplex PCR was the method, and the copy in TCRdb shows in-frame clones only, minus some. The profile shows roughly 150,000 clones, 80% to 85% of them singletons. Sequenced input: PBMCs. These receptor sequences come from a woman aged 18-30 years in good health and CMV-seronegative. Both conserved end residues are part of each CDR3. D genes are given only for firm matches. Only some rows state a clone size, as once, few, many or a class for expanded clones.

j_call clone_size v_call d_call cdr3_nt cdr3_aa
TRBJ2-1 . TRBV7-9 . TGTGCCAGCAGCTTAATAAACAATGAGCAGTTCTTC CASSLINNEQFF
TRBJ1-2 . TRBV7-2 TRBD1 TGTGCCAGCAGCCCGAGACAGGGATCCGACTATGGCTACACCTTC CASSPRQGSDYGYTF
TRBJ1-5 once TRBV6-1 TRBD1 TGTGCCAGCAGTGAAGCAGGGGGCGCGGACCAGCCCCAGCATTTT CASSEAGGADQPQHF
TRBJ1-1 . TRBV7-9 . TGTTCCAGCCTTCTGAACACTGAAGCTTTCTTT CSSLLNTEAFF
TRBJ1-1 . TRBV10-2 . TGCGCCAGCAGTGAACGGGGGACTGAAGCTTTCTTT CASSERGTEAFF
TRBJ2-1 . TRBV15 . TGTGCCACCAGCAGAGAAGGGGACTTCAAGAATGAGCAGTTCTTC CATSREGDFKNEQFF
TRBJ2-1 . TRBV11-2 . TGTGCCAGCAGCCACCGGCGGGACCACTCCTACAATGAGCAGTTCTTC CASSHRRDHSYNEQFF
TRBJ2-7 . TRBV7-9 . TGTGCCAGCAGCCCGTCTCGGGAGCAGTACTTC CASSPSREQYF
TRBJ1-1 . TRBV19 TRBD1 TGTGCCAGTAGTATCGGGACAGGGGGTACTGAAGCTTTCTTT CASSIGTGGTEAFF
TRBJ2-7 . TRBV14 . TGTGCCAGCAGCCACCTACAGGGTAGGTCCTACGAGCAGTACTTC CASSHLQGRSYEQYF
TRBJ1-4 . TRBV5-6 TRBD1 TGTGCCAGCAGCCGGAATCCGACAGGGAATGAAAAACTGTTTTTT CASSRNPTGNEKLFF
TRBJ2-7 . TRBV11-2 . TGTGCCAGCAGCTTAGATTGGGCCGAGCAGTACTTC CASSLDWAEQYF
TRBJ2-7 . TRBV9 TRBD2 TGTGCCAGCAGCGTAGCGGGGGGGGATTACGAGCAGTACTTC CASSVAGGDYEQYF
TRBJ2-1 . TRBV29-1 . TGCAGCGTTGGGCTCGGACTCAATGAGCAGTTCTTC CSVGLGLNEQFF
TRBJ2-5 . TRBV7-9 TRBD1 TGTGCCAGCACCGGCACTGGACAGGAGCAAGAGACCCAGTACTTC CASTGTGQEQETQYF
TRBJ2-5 . TRBV7-9 TRBD1 TGTGCCAGCAGCCCTACGGGACAGCACCAAGAGACCCAGTACTTC CASSPTGQHQETQYF
TRBJ2-7 few TRBV5-1 TRBD2 TGCGCCAGCAGCCCAGGCACTAGCGGGGGACGCGAGCAGTACTTC CASSPGTSGGREQYF
TRBJ1-5 . TRBV19 . TGTGCCAGTAGTATAAGCCCTAGCAATCAGCCCCAGCATTTT CASSISPSNQPQHF
TRBJ2-3 . TRBV19 . TGTGCCAGTAGTCGGCAACCCAGGGGCCCAGATACGCAGTATTTT CASSRQPRGPDTQYF
TRBJ2-7 . TRBV6-1 . TGTGCCAGCAGTGAAGGGAGGTTCGGCGAGCAGTACTTC CASSEGRFGEQYF
TRBJ1-2 . TRBV6-5 . TGTGCCAGCAGTTACAGTCAACACCTCCTCTATGGCTACACCTTC CASSYSQHLLYGYTF
TRBJ1-2 . TRBV6-5 . TGTGCCAGCAGTTACCGGGGAGGGGGGGGGCTCTATGGCTACACCTTC CASSYRGGGGLYGYTF
TRBJ1-4 many TRBV6-1 TRBD1 TGTGCCAGCAGTGAAGCGGAGGGGGCTGGAGAAAAACTGTTTTTT CASSEAEGAGEKLFF
TRBJ1-3 . TRBV7-9 . TGTGCCAGCAGCGTGACGGGGGACCGGTATTTT CASSVTGDRYF
TRBJ2-1 . TRBV29-1 . TGCAGCGTTGAGGCCCAGGGAAAGGCCTACAATGAGCAGTTCTTC CSVEAQGKAYNEQFF
TRBJ2-1 . TRBV6-1 . TGTGCCAACAAAGGACAATTGACAGTGGCCGGGCAGTTCTTC CANKGQLTVAGQFF
TRBJ1-6 . TRBV2 . TGTGCCAGCGGGAGGCTTGATAATTCACCCCTCCACTTT CASGRLDNSPLHF
TRBJ1-2 . TRBV27 . TGTGCCAGCAGTTGGCGTTCGGCAGGGTCTAACTATGGCTACACCTTC CASSWRSAGSNYGYTF
TRBJ2-3 once TRBV18 TRBD2 TGTGCCAGCTTCACCACGACTAGCGGGGGCTCGGATTCTAGCACAGATACGCAGTATTTT CASFTTTSGGSDSSTDTQYF
TRBJ1-2 . TRBV6-5 TRBD1 TGTGCCAGCAGTTCCCAGGGACAGGCTAACTATGGCTACACCTTC CASSSQGQANYGYTF
TRBJ1-1 . TRBV6-1 TRBD1 TGTGCCAGCAGTGAAAAACGACAGGGGGCGGTTGAAGCTTTCTTT CASSEKRQGAVEAFF
TRBJ1-4 . TRBV6-1 . TGTGCCAGCAGTGGTCAGGTAGCAACTAATGAAAAACTGTTTTTT CASSGQVATNEKLFF
TRBJ2-7 . TRBV7-9 . TGTTCCAGCAGCTTATTCCCGTCAGGGTCGATAGGGTACGAGCAGTACTTC CSSSLFPSGSIGYEQYF
TRBJ2-7 . TRBV7-6 TRBD1 TGTGCCAGCAGCAGGGACAGCCCCGAGCAGTACTTC CASSRDSPEQYF
TRBJ1-4 once TRBV19 TRBD1 TGTGCCAGTACCCACAGGGGGTCTAATGAAAAACTGTTTTTT CASTHRGSNEKLFF
TRBJ2-2 . TRBV4-2 . TGTGCCAGCAGCCAAGTAACCGGGGAGCTGTTTTTT CASSQVTGELFF
TRBJ1-5 . TRBV10-3 TRBD1 TGTGCCATCAGTCCCCGGACAGGGGGGGAGCCCCAGCATTTT CAISPRTGGEPQHF
TRBJ2-7 . TRBV5-1 . TGCGCCAGCAGCCTTACGGACAGTGGACCCTACGAGCAGTACTTC CASSLTDSGPYEQYF
TRBJ1-3 few TRBV5-6 . TGTGCCAGCAGCTTGGGCGTTCACTCTGGAAACACCATATATTTT CASSLGVHSGNTIYF
TRBJ2-1 . TRBV4-1 . TGCGCCAGCAGCCAAGATTTGCGGCGGGGTAATGAGCAGTTCTTC CASSQDLRRGNEQFF
TRBJ1-4 . TRBV2 TRBD1 TGTGCCAGCGGGAGGTACAGGGGGGATGGTAATGAAAAACTGTTTTTT CASGRYRGDGNEKLFF
TRBJ2-2 . TRBV7-9 TRBD2 TGTGCCAGCAGAAGGCCCGGGACTAGCGGGGGGAACACCGGGGAGCTGTTTTTT CASRRPGTSGGNTGELFF
TRBJ2-5 . TRBV5-1 . TGCGCCAGCAGCCCGAGACAGGTTAGCCAAGAGACCCAGTACTTC CASSPRQVSQETQYF
TRBJ1-4 . TRBV5-1 . TGCGCCAGCAGGTTCCAGTATAATGAAAAACTGTTTTTT CASRFQYNEKLFF
TRBJ2-1 . TRBV7-3 TRBD2 TGTGCCAGCAGCACTAGCGGGGGGGCCTCAAGCTCCTACAATGAGCAGTTCTTC CASSTSGGASSSYNEQFF
TRBJ2-3 few TRBV7-2 . TGTGCCAGCAGCGTCAGGGGCTCCGGCACAGATACGCAGTATTTT CASSVRGSGTDTQYF
TRBJ1-4 . TRBV4-1 . TGCGCCAGCAGCCGAAAGGGGCGGGGGCGAGAGAAACTGTTTTTT CASSRKGRGREKLFF
TRBJ1-2 few TRBV9 . TGTGCCAGCAGTCCAAAGGGAGCAAATGGCTACACCTTC CASSPKGANGYTF
TRBJ1-2 . TRBV23-1 TRBD1 TGCGCCAGCAGTCCGCTTCCCCCCGGGGACAGCGGCGGCTACACCTTC CASSPLPPGDSGGYTF
TRBJ2-7 . TRBV6-5 . TGTGCCAGCAGTCTATCCCCCGGGACATTCTACGAGCAGTACTTC CASSLSPGTFYEQYF
TRBJ1-1 once TRBV7-6 TRBD1 TGTGCCAGCAGCACCGACCGGGACAGGGGAATTAACACTGAAGCTTTCTTT CASSTDRDRGINTEAFF
TRBJ2-5 . TRBV29-1 TRBD2 TGCAGCGTTGAGCTAGCGGGGGCCCTCCAAGAGACCCAGTACTTC CSVELAGALQETQYF
TRBJ1-1 . TRBV9 . TGTGCCAGCAGCGTAGATGCCGGGTACACTGAAGCTTTCTTT CASSVDAGYTEAFF
TRBJ2-7 . TRBV27 TRBD1 TGTGCCAGTAGAACGGGACAGGGGAACGACGAGCAGTACTTC CASRTGQGNDEQYF
TRBJ2-3 once TRBV27 . TGTGCCAGCAGTCCGACACCCAGCACCGTTTCAGATACGCAGTATTTT CASSPTPSTVSDTQYF
TRBJ2-5 . TRBV5-1 TRBD2 TGCGCCAGCAGCTTCCGGGGGGGCTTAGAGACCCAGTACTTC CASSFRGGLETQYF
TRBJ1-1 once TRBV7-9 . TGTGCCAGCAGCCGGACAGACCTGAACACTGAAGCTTTCTTT CASSRTDLNTEAFF